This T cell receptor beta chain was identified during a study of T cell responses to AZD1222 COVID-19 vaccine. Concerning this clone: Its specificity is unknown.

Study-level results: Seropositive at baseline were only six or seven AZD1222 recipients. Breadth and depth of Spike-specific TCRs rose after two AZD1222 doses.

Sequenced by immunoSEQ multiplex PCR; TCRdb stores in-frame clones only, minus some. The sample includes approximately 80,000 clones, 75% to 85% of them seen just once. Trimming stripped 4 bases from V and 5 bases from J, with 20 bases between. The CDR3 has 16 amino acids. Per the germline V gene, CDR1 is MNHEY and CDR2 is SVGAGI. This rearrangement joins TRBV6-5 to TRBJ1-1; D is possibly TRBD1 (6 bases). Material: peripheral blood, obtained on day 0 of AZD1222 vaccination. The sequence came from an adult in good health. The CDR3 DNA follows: TGTGCCAGCAGTTGGGACAAAGGGGGGGGGCGGACTGAAGCTTTCTTT. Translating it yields CASSWDKGGGRTEAFF.